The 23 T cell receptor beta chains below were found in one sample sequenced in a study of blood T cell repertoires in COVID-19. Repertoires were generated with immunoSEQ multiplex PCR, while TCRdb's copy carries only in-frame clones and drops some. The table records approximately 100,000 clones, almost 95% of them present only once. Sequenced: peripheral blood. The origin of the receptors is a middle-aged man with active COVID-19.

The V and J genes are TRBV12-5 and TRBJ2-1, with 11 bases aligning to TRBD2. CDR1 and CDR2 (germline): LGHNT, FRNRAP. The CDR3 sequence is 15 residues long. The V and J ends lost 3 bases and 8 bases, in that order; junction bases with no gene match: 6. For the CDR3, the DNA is TGTGCTAGTGGTTTAACTAGCGGGAGTTGGTATGAGCAGTTCTTC. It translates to CASGLTSGSWYEQFF.

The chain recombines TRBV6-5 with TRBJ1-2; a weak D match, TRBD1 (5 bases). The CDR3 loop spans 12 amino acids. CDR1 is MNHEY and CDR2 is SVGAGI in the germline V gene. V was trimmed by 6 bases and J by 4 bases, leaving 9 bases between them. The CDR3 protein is CASRDTAYGYTF. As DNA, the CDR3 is TGTGCCAGCAGGGACACCGCCTATGGCTACACCTTC.

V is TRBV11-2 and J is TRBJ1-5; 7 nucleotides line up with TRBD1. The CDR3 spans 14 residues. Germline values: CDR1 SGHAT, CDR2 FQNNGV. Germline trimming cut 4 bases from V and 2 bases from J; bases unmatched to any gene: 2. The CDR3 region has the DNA TGTGCCAGCAGCTCAGGGACAGGCAATCAGCCCCAGCATTTT. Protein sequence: CASSSGTGNQPQHF.

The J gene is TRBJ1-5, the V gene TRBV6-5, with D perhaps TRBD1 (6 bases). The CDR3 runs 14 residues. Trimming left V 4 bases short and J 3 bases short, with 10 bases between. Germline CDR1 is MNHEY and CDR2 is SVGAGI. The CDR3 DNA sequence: TGTGCCAGCAGTTCCCAGGGGTACAATCAGCCCCAGCATTTT. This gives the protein CASSSQGYNQPQHF.

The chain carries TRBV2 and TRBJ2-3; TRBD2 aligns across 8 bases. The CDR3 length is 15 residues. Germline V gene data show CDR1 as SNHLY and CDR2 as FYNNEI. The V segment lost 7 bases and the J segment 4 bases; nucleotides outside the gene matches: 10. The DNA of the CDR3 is TGTGCCAGCACCCTCGGGACTAGTGGCCCAGATACGCAGTATTTT. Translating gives CASTLGTSGPDTQYF.

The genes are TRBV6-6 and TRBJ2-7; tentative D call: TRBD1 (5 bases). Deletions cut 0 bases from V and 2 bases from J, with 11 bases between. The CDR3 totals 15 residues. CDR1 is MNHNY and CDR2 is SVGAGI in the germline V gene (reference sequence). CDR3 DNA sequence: TGTGCCAGCAGTTACTCAGACAGCTCTACCTACGAGCAGTACTTC. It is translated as CASSYSDSSTYEQYF.

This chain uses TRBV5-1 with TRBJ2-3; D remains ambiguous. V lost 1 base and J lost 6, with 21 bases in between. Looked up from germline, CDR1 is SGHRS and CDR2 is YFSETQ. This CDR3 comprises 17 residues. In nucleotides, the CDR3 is TGCGCCAGCAGCTTGTCATCTTTAGGAACCGACGGGGATACGCAGTATTTT. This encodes CASSLSSLGTDGDTQYF. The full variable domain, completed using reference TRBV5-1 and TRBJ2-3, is KAGVTQTPRYLIKTRGQQVTLSCSPISGHRSVSWYQQTPGQGLQFLFEYFSETQRNKGNFPGRFSGRQFSNSRSEMNVSTLELGDSALYLCASSLSSLGTDGDTQYFGPGTRLTVL.

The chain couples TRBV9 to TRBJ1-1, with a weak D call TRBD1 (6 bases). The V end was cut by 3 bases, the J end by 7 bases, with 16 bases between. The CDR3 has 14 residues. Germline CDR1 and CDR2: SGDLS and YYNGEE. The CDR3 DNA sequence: TGTGCCAGCAGCGCCCGACAGGTGGGAGTTGAAGCTTTCTTT. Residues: CASSARQVGVEAFF.

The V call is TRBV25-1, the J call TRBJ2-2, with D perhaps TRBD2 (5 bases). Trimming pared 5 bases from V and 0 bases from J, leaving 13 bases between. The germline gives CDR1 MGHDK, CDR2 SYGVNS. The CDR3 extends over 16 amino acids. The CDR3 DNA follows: TGTGCCAGCAGTTGGACTTTCGGGCCGAACACCGGGGAGCTGTTTTTT. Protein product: CASSWTFGPNTGELFF.

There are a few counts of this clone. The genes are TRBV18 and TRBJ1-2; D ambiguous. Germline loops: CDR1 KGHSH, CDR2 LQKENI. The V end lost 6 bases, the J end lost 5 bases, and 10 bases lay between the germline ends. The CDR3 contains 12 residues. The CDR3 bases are TGTGCCAGCTCTCGCCCCCAGTATGGCTACACCTTC. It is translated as CASSRPQYGYTF.

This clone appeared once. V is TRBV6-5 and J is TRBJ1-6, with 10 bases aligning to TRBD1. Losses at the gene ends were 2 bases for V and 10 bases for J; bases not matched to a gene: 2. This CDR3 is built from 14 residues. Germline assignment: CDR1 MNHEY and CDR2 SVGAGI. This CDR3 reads CASSYTTGGSPLHF. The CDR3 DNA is TGTGCCAGCAGTTACACGACAGGGGGCTCACCCCTCCACTTT.

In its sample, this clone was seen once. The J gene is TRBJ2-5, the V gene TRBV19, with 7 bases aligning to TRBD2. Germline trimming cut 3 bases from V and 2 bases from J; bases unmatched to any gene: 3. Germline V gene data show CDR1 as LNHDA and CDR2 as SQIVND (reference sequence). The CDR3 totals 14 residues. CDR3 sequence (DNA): TGTGCCAGTAGTATCGGGGGGTCACAAGAGACCCAGTACTTC. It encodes CASSIGGSQETQYF.

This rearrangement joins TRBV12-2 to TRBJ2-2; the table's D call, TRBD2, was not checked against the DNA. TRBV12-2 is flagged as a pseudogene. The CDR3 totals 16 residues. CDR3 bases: TGTGCAAGTCGCCCGAGAGACGGGAGGGCGCCCGGGGAGCTGTTTTTT. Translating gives CASRPRDGRAPGELFF.

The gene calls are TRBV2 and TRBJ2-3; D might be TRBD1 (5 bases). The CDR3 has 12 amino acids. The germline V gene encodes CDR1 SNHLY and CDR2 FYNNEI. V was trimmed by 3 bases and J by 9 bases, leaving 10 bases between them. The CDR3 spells CASSDLKGTQYF. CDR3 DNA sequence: TGTGCCAGCAGTGATCTTAAGGGGACGCAGTATTTT. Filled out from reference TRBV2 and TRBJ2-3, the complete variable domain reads EPEVTQTPSHQVTQMGQEVILRCVPISNHLYFYWYRQILGQKVEFLVSFYNNEISEKSEIFDDQFSVERPDGSNFTLKIRSTKLEDSAMYFCASSDLKGTQYFGPGTRLTVL.

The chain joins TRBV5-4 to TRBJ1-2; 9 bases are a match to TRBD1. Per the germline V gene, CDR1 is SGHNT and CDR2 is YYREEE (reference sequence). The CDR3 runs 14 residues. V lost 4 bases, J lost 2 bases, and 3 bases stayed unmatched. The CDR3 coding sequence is TGTGCCAGCAGCGGGGACAGGGAAAACTATGGCTACACCTTC. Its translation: CASSGDRENYGYTF.

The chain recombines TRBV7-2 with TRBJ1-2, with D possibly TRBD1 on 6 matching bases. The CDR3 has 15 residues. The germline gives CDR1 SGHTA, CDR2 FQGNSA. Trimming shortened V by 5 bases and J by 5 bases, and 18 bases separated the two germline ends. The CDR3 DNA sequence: TGTGCCAGCAGCCCCATCGGGACACTGACTTATGGCTACACCTTC. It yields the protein CASSPIGTLTYGYTF.

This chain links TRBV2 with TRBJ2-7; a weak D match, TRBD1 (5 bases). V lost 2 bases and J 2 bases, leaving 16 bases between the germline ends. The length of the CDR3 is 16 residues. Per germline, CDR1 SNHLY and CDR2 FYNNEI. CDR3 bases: TGTGCCAGCAGTGAACAGGGTCGGGCAACGGCCTACGAGCAGTACTTC. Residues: CASSEQGRATAYEQYF.

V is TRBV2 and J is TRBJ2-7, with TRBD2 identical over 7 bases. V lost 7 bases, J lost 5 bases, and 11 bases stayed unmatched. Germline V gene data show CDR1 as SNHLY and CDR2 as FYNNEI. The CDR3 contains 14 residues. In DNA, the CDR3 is TGTGCCAGCACGGACGGGAGGTCCCCCCACGAGCAGTACTTC. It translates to CASTDGRSPHEQYF.

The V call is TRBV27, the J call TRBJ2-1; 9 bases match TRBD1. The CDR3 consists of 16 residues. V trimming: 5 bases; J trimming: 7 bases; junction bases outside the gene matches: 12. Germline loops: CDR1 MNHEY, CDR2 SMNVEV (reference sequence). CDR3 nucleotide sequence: TGTGCCAGCAGTCCCGAGCCGACAGGGGGTATGAATGAGCAGTTCTTC. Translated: CASSPEPTGGMNEQFF.

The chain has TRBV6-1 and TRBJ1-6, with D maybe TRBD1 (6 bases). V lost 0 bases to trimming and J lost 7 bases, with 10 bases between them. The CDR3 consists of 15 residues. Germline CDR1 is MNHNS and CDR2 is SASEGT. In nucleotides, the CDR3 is TGTGCCAGCAGTGAAGCACAGGGTGGGAATTCACCCCTCCACTTT. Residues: CASSEAQGGNSPLHF.

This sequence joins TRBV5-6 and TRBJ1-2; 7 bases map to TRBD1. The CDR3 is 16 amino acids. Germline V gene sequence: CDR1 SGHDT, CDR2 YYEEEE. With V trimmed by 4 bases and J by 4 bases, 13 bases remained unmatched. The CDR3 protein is CASSRDRSLTGYGYTF. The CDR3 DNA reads TGTGCCAGCAGCCGGGACAGATCCCTAACGGGCTATGGCTACACCTTC.

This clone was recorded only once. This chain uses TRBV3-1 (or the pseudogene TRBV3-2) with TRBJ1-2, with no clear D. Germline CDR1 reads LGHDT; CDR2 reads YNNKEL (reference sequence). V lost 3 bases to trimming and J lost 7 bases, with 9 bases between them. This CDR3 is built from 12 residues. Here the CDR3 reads CASSQGRTGYTF. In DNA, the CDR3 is TGTGCCAGCAGCCAGGGCAGAACTGGCTACACCTTC.

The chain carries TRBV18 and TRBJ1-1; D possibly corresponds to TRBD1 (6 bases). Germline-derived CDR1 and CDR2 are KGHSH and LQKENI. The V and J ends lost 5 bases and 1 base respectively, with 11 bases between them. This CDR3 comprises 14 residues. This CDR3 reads CASSFDRSNTEAFF. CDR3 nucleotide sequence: TGTGCCAGCTCATTCGACAGGTCGAACACTGAAGCTTTCTTT.